This TCR beta chain was recorded in a study of shared clonotypes between healthy human individuals. Per the germline V gene, CDR1 is SSHAT and CDR2 is FNYEAQ (reference sequence). The CDR3 is made up of 15 amino acids. Concerning this clone itself: Its target is unknown. Mismatch with germline at one junction end may stem from a read error.

Assay used: immunoSEQ multiplex PCR; TCRdb lists only in-frame clones, some missing. The sample contains approximately 2.4 million clones, almost 96% of which appear only once. Study observations and caveats: Non-shared clonotypes had lower generation probabilities than those shared by all four donors.

The J gene is TRBJ2-2, the V gene TRBV7-7, with 8 nucleotides matching TRBD1. This sequence originates from a man aged 18 to 29 in good health. Sequencing was performed on naive CD4+ T cells sorted from blood. Subset defined: CD45RA+ positively selected. CDR3 sequence: CASSPGQGITGELFF. CDR3 in DNA: TGTGCTAGCAGCCCTGGACAGGGTATCACCGGGGAGCTGTTTTTT.